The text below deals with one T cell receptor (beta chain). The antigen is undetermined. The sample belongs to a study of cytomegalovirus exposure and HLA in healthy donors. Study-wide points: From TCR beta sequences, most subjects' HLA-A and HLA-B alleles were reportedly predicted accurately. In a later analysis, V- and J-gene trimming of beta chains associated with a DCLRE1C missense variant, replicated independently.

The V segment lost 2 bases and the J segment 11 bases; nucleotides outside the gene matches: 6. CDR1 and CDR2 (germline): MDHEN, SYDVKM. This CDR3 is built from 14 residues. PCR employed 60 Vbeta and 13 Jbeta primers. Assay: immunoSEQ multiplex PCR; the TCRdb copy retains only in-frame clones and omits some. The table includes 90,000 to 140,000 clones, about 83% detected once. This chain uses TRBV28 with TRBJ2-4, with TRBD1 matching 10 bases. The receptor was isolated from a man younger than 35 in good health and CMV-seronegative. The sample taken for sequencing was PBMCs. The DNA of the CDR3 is TGTGCCAGCAGTTTAGCCCCGACAGGGGGCTTTCAGTACTTC. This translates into CASSLAPTGGFQYF.